Listed below are T cell receptor beta chains from one sample, sequenced in a study of cytomegalovirus exposure and HLA in healthy donors. TCRdb keeps only in-frame clones here, not all; method: immunoSEQ multiplex PCR. Of some 190,000 clones in the sample, 75% to 90% are singletons; the top ten hold 1% to 1.5%. Sequenced material: PBMCs. Every receptor here comes from a man younger than 40 in good health and CMV-seronegative. CDR3s include the opening cysteine and the closing phenylalanine or tryptophan. A D gene is named only where the DNA matches it firmly. The size entry is marked missing in some rows and otherwise reads once, few, many or a size class.

d_gene	v_gene	abundance	j_gene	CDR3nt	CDR3aa
.	TRBV28	.	TRBJ2-5	TGTGCCAGCAGTTCCATCAAGCGGGAGACCCAGTACTTC	CASSSIKRETQYF
.	TRBV11-2	.	TRBJ1-6	TGTGCCAGCAGCACCCGCCTCCAGGGGAGAGGCTTAGTTTCACCCCTCCACTTT	CASSTRLQGRGLVSPLHF
.	TRBV10-1	.	TRBJ2-1	TGCGCCAGCAGTGGCGATCGGAGCTACAATGAGCAGTTCTTC	CASSGDRSYNEQFF
TRBD1	TRBV4-1	.	TRBJ2-7	TGCGCCAGCAGCCAGAGTAAGACAGGGAGCTCCTACGAGCAGTACTTC	CASSQSKTGSSYEQYF
TRBD1	TRBV5-1	.	TRBJ1-3	TGCGCCAGCAGCCCACGACAGGGGGCGCAGGGAAACACCATATATTTT	CASSPRQGAQGNTIYF
TRBD1	TRBV4-2	.	TRBJ1-4	TGTGCCAGCAGCCAAAGCACCCAGGGGGCGGTCGAAAAACTGTTTTTT	CASSQSTQGAVEKLFF
.	TRBV7-9	.	TRBJ1-1	TGTGCCAGCAGCTCTCCTCAGGGGAACACTGAAGCTTTCTTT	CASSSPQGNTEAFF
.	TRBV6-1	.	TRBJ2-1	TGTGCCAGCAGTGACCCACATGACAATGAGCAGTTCTTC	CASSDPHDNEQFF
.	TRBV10-1	.	TRBJ2-1	TGCGCCAGCAGTGCGTCTTTGGGGACACCTATGTTCTTC	CASSASLGTPMFF
TRBD1	TRBV5-1	.	TRBJ1-1	TGCGCCAGCAGGCGGACAGGGATTGGTGACACTGAAGCTTTCTTT	CASRRTGIGDTEAFF
TRBD2	TRBV4-1	.	TRBJ2-3	TGCGCCAGCAGCCAAGAAGGAAGCGGGGGGGCCGAACGTCGCGATACGCAGTATTTT	CASSQEGSGGAERRDTQYF
TRBD2	TRBV7-9	.	TRBJ2-5	TGTTCCAGCAGCCGAAGGGCTAGCGGGAACCAAGAGACCCAGTACTTC	CSSSRRASGNQETQYF
.	TRBV15	once	TRBJ1-2	TGTGCCACCAGCGACGGCCCCCAGGGAGGAGACTATGGCTACACCTTC	CATSDGPQGGDYGYTF
TRBD2	TRBV7-9	.	TRBJ2-7	TGTGCCAGCAGCTCCCGGGGGGCTAGCGGGAACTACGAGCAGTACTTC	CASSSRGASGNYEQYF
TRBD2	TRBV2	.	TRBJ2-7	TGTGCCAGCAGTACACCAAGCGGGAGGCCAACCTACGAGCAGTACTTC	CASSTPSGRPTYEQYF
.	TRBV11-2	.	TRBJ2-3	TGTGCCAGCAGCTTTCGACAGGACACTTCCTCCACAGATACGCAGTATTTT	CASSFRQDTSSTDTQYF
TRBD2	TRBV2	.	TRBJ2-7	TGTGCCAGCAGGGGGGGAAGTAGCGGGTATAGGCAGTACTTC	CASRGGSSGYRQYF
TRBD1	TRBV7-9	.	TRBJ1-5	TGTGCCAGCACCGGAGACAGGGAAAGCAATCAGCCCCAGCATTTT	CASTGDRESNQPQHF
.	TRBV7-2	.	TRBJ2-5	TGTGCCAGCAGCGCCCACCCCAGCAGGGGATCCCAAGAGACCCAGTACTTC	CASSAHPSRGSQETQYF
TRBD1	TRBV5-1	.	TRBJ2-3	TGCGCCAGCAGCTTGTTCGGACAGGGAGACGGCACAGATACGCAGTATTTT	CASSLFGQGDGTDTQYF
.	TRBV7-2	.	TRBJ1-5	TGTGCCAGCAGCTCCTCAGGGAGGCCTACTCAGCCCCAGCATTTT	CASSSSGRPTQPQHF
.	TRBV7-9	few	TRBJ2-5	TGTGCCAGCAGCTTAGGGGCTGAGGAGACCCAGTACTTC	CASSLGAEETQYF
TRBD2	TRBV4-1	.	TRBJ2-7	TGCGCCAGCAGCCAAGTAAAATCCGGGACTAACTACGAGCAGTACTTC	CASSQVKSGTNYEQYF
.	TRBV28	.	TRBJ1-5	TGTGCCAGTAAGGAGGCTATGTTATATCGCAATCAGCCCCAGCATTTT	CASKEAMLYRNQPQHF
.	TRBV7-9	.	TRBJ1-5	TGTTCCAGCAGCGGGGGGGATCAGCCCCAGCATTTT	CSSSGGDQPQHF
.	TRBV7-8	.	TRBJ2-7	TGTGCCAGCAGCTCCGCAGGACAGTTTTCCTACGAGCAGTACTTC	CASSSAGQFSYEQYF
.	TRBV2	.	TRBJ2-1	TGTGCCAGCAGTGAAGGCGGTAACAATGAGCAGTTCTTC	CASSEGGNNEQFF
.	TRBV18	once	TRBJ1-6	TGTGCCAGCTCACCACTTGACACGTCCTATAATTCACCCCTCCACTTT	CASSPLDTSYNSPLHF
.	TRBV9	.	TRBJ2-7	TGTGCCAGCAGCGTAGAACGCAGGTCCGAGCAGTACTTC	CASSVERRSEQYF
.	TRBV18	.	TRBJ2-1	TGTGCCAGCTCACCCCGCGCGAGGGCCAGCTACAATGAGCAGTTCTTC	CASSPRARASYNEQFF
.	TRBV4-3	.	TRBJ2-1	TGCGCCAGCAGCCAAGGTGACCCAGCGGACTCCTACAATGAGCAGTTCTTC	CASSQGDPADSYNEQFF
.	TRBV7-2	.	TRBJ2-1	TGTGCCAGCAGCTGGAGCTCCTACAATGAGCAGTTCTTC	CASSWSSYNEQFF
TRBD1	TRBV5-4	.	TRBJ1-2	TGTGCCAGCAGTCGGGACAGGGCAAACTATGGCTACACCTTC	CASSRDRANYGYTF
.	TRBV6-5	.	TRBJ1-1	TGTGCCAGCAGTCGTCTCAACAGGGACACTGAAGCTTTCTTT	CASSRLNRDTEAFF
.	TRBV4-1	.	TRBJ2-7	TGCGCCAGCAGCCAAGATCAAACCGGGAGCGGATACGAGCAGTACTTC	CASSQDQTGSGYEQYF
.	TRBV5-4	.	TRBJ1-1	TGTGCCAGCAGCTTGGTAGGGGTTGGGAACACTGAAGCTTTCTTT	CASSLVGVGNTEAFF
.	TRBV9	.	TRBJ1-1	TGTGCCAGCAGCTCAAACACAGGGAGATTAGTAGGTACGACTGAAGCTTTCTTT	CASSSNTGRLVGTTEAFF
TRBD1	TRBV6-1	.	TRBJ2-3	TGTGCCAGCAGTGAGTGGGGGGACAGGGGGTATTTT	CASSEWGDRGYF
.	TRBV7-8	.	TRBJ2-1	TGTGCCAGCAGCTTAGTGCCTGGCCTCGAGCAGTTCTTC	CASSLVPGLEQFF
.	TRBV5-1	.	TRBJ1-5	TGCGCCAGCAGCCTAGGTCCCGGGGGTAGCAATCAGCCCCAGCATTTT	CASSLGPGGSNQPQHF
.	TRBV10-1	.	TRBJ2-7	TGCGCCAGCAGTGGGTACAGTTACGAGCAGTACTTC	CASSGYSYEQYF
.	TRBV6-1	.	TRBJ1-2	TGTGCCAGCAGTGAAATATTGAGGGGGACTAACTATGGCTACACCTTC	CASSEILRGTNYGYTF
.	TRBV5-1	few	TRBJ2-3	TGCGCCAGCAGCTATTACCCGGGGGACCGCGGAGATACGCAGTATTTT	CASSYYPGDRGDTQYF
TRBD1	TRBV7-6	.	TRBJ2-1	TGTGCCAGCAGCTTAAATGTGAGACAGGGTTACAATGAGCAGTTCTTC	CASSLNVRQGYNEQFF
.	TRBV7-2	few	TRBJ2-7	TGTGCCAGCAGGGCGGGCAGAGCCTACGAGCAGTACTTC	CASRAGRAYEQYF
TRBD2	TRBV27	few	TRBJ2-3	TGTGCCAGCAGTTTGGGACCGTTAATTCGCGGGGGTACCCACCTATCCACAGATACGCAGTATTTT	CASSLGPLIRGGTHLSTDTQYF
.	TRBV2	.	TRBJ2-5	TGTGCCAGCGCCAGGGAAGAGACCCAGTACTTC	CASAREETQYF
.	TRBV30	.	TRBJ1-4	TGTGCCTGGATCCCACAGAGTCATGAAAAACTGTTTTTT	CAWIPQSHEKLFF
TRBD2	TRBV4-3	.	TRBJ2-2	TGCGCCAGCAGCCAAGTGGTGGGCGATCGGGGGGGCAACACCGGGGAGCTGTTTTTT	CASSQVVGDRGGNTGELFF
TRBD2	TRBV7-8	.	TRBJ2-5	TGTGCCAGCAGCTTACAGCGGGGTGGGCAGGGCCAAGAGACCCAGTACTTC	CASSLQRGGQGQETQYF
TRBD2	TRBV7-6	.	TRBJ2-5	TGTGCCAGCAGCCCCACTAGCGGGAGGGGGACCCAGTACTTC	CASSPTSGRGTQYF
.	TRBV7-9	.	TRBJ1-2	TGTGCCAGCAGCCAGCCAGAGGATCATGGCTACACCTTC	CASSQPEDHGYTF
TRBD1	TRBV28	.	TRBJ2-5	TGTGCCCACAGGGGGCGGGGGCCGGAGACCCAGTACTTC	CAHRGRGPETQYF
TRBD1	TRBV6-5	.	TRBJ1-2	TGTGCCAGCAGTTCCCACAGGACAGGGGACTATGGCTACACCTTC	CASSSHRTGDYGYTF
.	TRBV28	.	TRBJ1-5	TGTGCCAGCAGTTTAGGACAGAATAGCAATCAGCCCCAGCATTTT	CASSLGQNSNQPQHF
TRBD1	TRBV28	.	TRBJ2-5	TGTGCCAGCAGTTTATGGGGGGGTGGGCAGGGGGCAGGGGAGACCCAGTACTTC	CASSLWGGGQGAGETQYF
TRBD2	TRBV20-1	.	TRBJ2-5	TGCAGTGCGCGGGAGAGGGAGACCCAGTACTTC	CSARERETQYF
.	TRBV6-4	.	TRBJ2-3	TGTGCCAGCAGTGACTCGATAGGTAGCGGCGGCACAGATACGCAGTATTTT	CASSDSIGSGGTDTQYF